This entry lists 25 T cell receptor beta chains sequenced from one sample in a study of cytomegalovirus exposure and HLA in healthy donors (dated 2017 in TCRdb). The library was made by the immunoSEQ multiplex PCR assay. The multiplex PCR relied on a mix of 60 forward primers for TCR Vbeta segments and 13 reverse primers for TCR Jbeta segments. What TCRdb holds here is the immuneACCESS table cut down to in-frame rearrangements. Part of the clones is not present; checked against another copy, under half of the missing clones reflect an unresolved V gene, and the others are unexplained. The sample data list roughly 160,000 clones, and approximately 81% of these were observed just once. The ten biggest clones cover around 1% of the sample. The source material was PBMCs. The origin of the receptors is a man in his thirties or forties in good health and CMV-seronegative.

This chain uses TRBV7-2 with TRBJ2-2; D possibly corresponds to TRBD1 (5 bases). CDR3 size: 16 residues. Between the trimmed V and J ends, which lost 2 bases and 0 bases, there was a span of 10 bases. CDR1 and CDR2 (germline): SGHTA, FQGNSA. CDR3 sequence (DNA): TGTGCCAGCAGCTTAAGATCCAGGGCGAACACCGGGGAGCTGTTTTTT. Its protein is CASSLRSRANTGELFF.

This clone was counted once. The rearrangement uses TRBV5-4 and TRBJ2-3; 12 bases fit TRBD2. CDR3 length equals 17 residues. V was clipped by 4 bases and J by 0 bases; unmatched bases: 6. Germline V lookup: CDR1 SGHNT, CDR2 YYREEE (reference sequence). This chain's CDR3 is CASSQRTSGASTDTQYF. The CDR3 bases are TGTGCCAGCAGCCAGAGGACTAGCGGGGCTAGCACAGATACGCAGTATTTT. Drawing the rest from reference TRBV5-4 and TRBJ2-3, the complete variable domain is ETGVTQSPTHLIKTRGQQVTLRCSSQSGHNTVSWYQQALGQGPQFIFQYYREEENGRGNFPPRFSGLQFPNYSSELNVNALELDDSALYLCASSQRTSGASTDTQYFGPGTRLTVL.

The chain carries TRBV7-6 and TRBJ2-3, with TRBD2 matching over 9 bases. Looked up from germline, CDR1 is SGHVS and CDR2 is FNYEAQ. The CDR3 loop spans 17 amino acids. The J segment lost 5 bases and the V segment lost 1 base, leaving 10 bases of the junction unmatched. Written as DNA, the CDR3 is TGTGCCAGCAGCTTAGATGCTGCGGGAGGGCCTGTAGATACGCAGTATTTT. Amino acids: CASSLDAAGGPVDTQYF.

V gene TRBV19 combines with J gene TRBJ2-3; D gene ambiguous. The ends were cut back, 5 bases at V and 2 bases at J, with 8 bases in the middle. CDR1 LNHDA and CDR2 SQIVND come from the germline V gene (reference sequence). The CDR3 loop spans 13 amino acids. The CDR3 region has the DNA TGTGCCAGTAGTGTGACTGCCACAGATACGCAGTATTTT. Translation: CASSVTATDTQYF. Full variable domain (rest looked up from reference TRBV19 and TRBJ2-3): DGGITQSPKYLFRKEGQNVTLSCEQNLNHDAMYWYRQDPGQGLRLIYYSQIVNDFQKGDIAEGYSVSREKKESFPLTVTSAQKNPTAFYLCASSVTATDTQYFGPGTRLTVL.

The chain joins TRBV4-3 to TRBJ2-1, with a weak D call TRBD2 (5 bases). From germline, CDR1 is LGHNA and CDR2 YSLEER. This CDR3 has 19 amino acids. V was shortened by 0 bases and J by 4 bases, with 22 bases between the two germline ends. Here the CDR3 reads CASSQDGRREVPFYNEQFF. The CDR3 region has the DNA TGCGCCAGCAGCCAAGATGGACGACGGGAAGTCCCCTTTTACAATGAGCAGTTCTTC.

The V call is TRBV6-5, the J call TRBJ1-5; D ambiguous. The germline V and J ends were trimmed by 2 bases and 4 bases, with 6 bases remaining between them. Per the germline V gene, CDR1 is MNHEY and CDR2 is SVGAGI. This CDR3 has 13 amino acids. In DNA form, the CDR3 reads TGTGCCAGCAGTTACACGGGAAATCAGCCCCAGCATTTT. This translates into CASSYTGNQPQHF.

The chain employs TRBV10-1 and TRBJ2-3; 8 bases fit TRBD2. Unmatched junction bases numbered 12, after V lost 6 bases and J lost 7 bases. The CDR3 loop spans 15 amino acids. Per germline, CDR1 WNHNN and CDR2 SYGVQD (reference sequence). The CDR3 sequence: CASSQPGLVSYTQYF. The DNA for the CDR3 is TGCGCCAGCAGCCAACCGGGACTAGTGAGTTATACGCAGTATTTT.

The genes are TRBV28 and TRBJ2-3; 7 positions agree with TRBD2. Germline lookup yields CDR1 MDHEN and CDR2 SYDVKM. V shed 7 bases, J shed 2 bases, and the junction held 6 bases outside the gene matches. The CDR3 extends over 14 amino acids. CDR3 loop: CASNSLAATDTQYF. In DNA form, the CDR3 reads TGTGCCAGCAACTCCCTAGCGGCCACAGATACGCAGTATTTT.

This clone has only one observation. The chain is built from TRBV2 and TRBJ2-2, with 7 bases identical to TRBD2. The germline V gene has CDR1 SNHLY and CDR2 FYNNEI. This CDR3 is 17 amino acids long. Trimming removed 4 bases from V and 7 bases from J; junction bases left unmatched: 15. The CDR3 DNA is TGTGCCAGCAGTGCACCCGCCCGGACTAGTTTACGCGGGGAGCTGTTTTTT. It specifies CASSAPARTSLRGELFF.

The CDR3: CASSADSEGNEQFF. CDR3 in DNA: TGCGCCAGCAGCGCGGATTCGGAGGGCAATGAGCAGTTCTTC. This chain links TRBV5-1 with TRBJ2-1; D is possibly TRBD2 (6 bases). With 4 bases removed from V and 6 bases from J, the gap between germline ends came to 14 bases. In germline, CDR1 is SGHRS, CDR2 YFSETQ. The CDR3 length is 14 residues.

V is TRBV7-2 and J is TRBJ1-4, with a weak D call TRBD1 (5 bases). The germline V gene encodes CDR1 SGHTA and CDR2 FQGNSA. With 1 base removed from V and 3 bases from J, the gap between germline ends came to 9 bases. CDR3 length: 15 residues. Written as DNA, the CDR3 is TGTGCCAGCAGCTTAGTACAGGTTGCTAATGAAAAACTGTTTTTT. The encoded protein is CASSLVQVANEKLFF.

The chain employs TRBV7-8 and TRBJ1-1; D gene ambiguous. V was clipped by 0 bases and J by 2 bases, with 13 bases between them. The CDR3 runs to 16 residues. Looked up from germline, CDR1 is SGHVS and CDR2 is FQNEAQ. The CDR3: CASSLAPAQDNTEAFF. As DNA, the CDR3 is TGTGCCAGCAGCTTAGCGCCTGCGCAGGATAACACTGAAGCTTTCTTT.

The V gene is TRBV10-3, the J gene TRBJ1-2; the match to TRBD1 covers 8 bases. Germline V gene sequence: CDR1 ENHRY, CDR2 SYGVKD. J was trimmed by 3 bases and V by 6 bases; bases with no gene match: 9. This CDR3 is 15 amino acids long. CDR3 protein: CAISQGAGLDYGYTF. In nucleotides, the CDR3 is TGTGCCATCAGCCAGGGGGCCGGGTTGGACTATGGCTACACCTTC.

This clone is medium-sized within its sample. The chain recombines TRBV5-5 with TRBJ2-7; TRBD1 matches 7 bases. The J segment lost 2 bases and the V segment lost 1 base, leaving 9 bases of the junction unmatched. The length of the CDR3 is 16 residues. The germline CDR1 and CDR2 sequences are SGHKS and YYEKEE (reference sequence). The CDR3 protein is CASSLLIEGATYEQYF. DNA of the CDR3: TGTGCCAGCAGCTTGTTGATTGAGGGGGCTACCTACGAGCAGTACTTC.

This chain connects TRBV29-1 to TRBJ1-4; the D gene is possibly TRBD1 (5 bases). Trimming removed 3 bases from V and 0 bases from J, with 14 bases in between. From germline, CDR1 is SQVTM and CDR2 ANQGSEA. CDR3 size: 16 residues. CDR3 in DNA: TGCAGCGTTGAGGGGGGACCCCCGGCAACTAATGAAAAACTGTTTTTT. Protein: CSVEGGPPATNEKLFF.

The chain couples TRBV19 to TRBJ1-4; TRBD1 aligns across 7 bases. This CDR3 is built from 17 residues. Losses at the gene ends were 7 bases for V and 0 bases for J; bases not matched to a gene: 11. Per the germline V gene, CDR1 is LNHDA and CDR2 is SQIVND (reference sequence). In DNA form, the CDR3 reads TGTGCCAGTACCCGACAGGGATCGTGGGCAACTAATGAAAAACTGTTTTTT. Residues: CASTRQGSWATNEKLFF.

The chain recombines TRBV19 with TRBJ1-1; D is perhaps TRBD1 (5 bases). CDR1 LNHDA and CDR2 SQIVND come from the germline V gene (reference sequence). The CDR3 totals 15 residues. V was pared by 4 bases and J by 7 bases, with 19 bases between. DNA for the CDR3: TGTGCCAGTAGTAACGCGGTGACAGCTCCCTATGAAGCTTTCTTT. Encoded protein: CASSNAVTAPYEAFF.

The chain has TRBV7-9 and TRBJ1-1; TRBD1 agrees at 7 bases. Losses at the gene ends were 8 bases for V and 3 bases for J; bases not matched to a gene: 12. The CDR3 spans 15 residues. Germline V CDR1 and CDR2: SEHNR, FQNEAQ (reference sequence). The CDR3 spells CASGRGGGAHTEAFF. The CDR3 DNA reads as TGTGCCAGCGGAAGAGGAGGGGGCGCACACACTGAAGCTTTCTTT.

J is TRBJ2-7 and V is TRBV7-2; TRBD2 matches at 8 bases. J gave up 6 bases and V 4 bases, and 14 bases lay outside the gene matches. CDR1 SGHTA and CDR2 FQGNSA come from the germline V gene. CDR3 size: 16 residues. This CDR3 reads CASSSRGGRDRGEQYF. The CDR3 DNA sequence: TGTGCCAGCAGCTCCCGGGGGGGGCGCGACCGGGGCGAGCAGTACTTC.

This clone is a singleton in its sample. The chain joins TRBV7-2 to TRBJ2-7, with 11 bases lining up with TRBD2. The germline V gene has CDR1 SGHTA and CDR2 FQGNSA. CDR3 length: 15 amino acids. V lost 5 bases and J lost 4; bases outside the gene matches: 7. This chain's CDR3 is CASSPRTSGFYEQYF. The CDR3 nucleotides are TGTGCCAGCAGCCCCCGGACTAGCGGGTTTTACGAGCAGTACTTC.

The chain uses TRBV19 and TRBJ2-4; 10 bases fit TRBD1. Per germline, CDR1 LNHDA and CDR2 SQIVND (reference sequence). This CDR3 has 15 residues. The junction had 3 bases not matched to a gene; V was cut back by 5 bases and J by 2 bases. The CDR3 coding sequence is TGTGCCAGTAGTCAAGACAGGGGGCCCAAAAACATTCAGTACTTC. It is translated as CASSQDRGPKNIQYF. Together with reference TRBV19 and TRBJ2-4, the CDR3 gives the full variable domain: DGGITQSPKYLFRKEGQNVTLSCEQNLNHDAMYWYRQDPGQGLRLIYYSQIVNDFQKGDIAEGYSVSREKKESFPLTVTSAQKNPTAFYLCASSQDRGPKNIQYFGAGTRLSVL.

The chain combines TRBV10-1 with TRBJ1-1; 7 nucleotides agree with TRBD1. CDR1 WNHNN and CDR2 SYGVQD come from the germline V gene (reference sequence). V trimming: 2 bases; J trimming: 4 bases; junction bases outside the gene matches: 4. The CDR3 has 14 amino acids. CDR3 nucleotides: TGCGCCAGCAGTGAGGGGGGGACAGCCACTGAAGCTTTCTTT. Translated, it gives CASSEGGTATEAFF.

The CDR3 nucleotides are TGCAGCGTTGCACAGTCGGGCAATCAGCCCCAGCATTTT. Amino acids: CSVAQSGNQPQHF. This sequence joins TRBV29-1 and TRBJ1-5; the D is unclear. V was trimmed by 4 bases and J by 2 bases, leaving 9 bases between them. The germline gives CDR1 SQVTM, CDR2 ANQGSEA. This CDR3 is 13 amino acids long.

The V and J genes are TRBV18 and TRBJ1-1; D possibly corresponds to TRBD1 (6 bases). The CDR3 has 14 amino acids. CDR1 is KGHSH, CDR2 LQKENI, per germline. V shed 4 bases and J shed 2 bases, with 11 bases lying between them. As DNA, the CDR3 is TGTGCCAGCTCACAAACGGACAGCAACACTGAAGCTTTCTTT. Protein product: CASSQTDSNTEAFF.

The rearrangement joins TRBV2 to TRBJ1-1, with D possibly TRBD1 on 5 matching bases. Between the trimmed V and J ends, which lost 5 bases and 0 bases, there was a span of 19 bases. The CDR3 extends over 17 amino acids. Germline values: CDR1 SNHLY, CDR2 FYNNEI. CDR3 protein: CASSLGVWTQMNTEAFF. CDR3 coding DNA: TGTGCCAGCAGTCTAGGGGTTTGGACCCAAATGAACACTGAAGCTTTCTTT.